Below, one T cell receptor (beta chain) is given with its context. From germline, CDR1 is LNHDA and CDR2 SQIVND (reference sequence). The CDR3 covers 14 residues. Between the trimmed V and J ends, which lost 3 bases and 6 bases, there was a span of 14 bases. This entry belongs to a study of cytomegalovirus exposure and HLA in healthy donors. PCR employed 60 Vbeta and 13 Jbeta primers. Produced via immunoSEQ multiplex PCR; TCRdb's table is partial and in-frame only. The sample shows some 130,000 clones, roughly three quarters of them seen only once. The material sequenced was PBMCs. This TCR was sampled from a man aged 25-40 years in good health and CMV-seronegative. The chain is built from TRBV19 and TRBJ1-1; D ambiguous. The CDR3 DNA sequence: TGTGCCAGTAGTATCTGGCCCGGGTCAGCTGAAGCTTTCTTT. Amino acids: CASSIWPGSAEAFF.